This T cell receptor (beta chain) emerged from a study of blood T cell repertoires in COVID-19 (dated by TCRdb to about 2020). For the study in its entirety: The collaborator samples originated in the United States, Italy and Spain and spanned the acute and convalescent phases of COVID-19. The material from the prospective study consisted of cDNA or gDNA derived from T cells, B-cell-depleted T cells, or PBMCs. Deeply sampled blood TCRbeta repertoires from subjects exposed to, actively infected with, or recovered from COVID-19 were included in the dataset. The repertoires were released in a freely available public database meant as a resource for research on the immune response to SARS-CoV-2. The samples were drawn from two sources: the first 160 participants of the ongoing ImmuneRACE study, and 950 to 1,500 subjects contributed by 6 global collaborators. Nearly every sample came with metadata listing a de-identified subject ID, COVID-19 status, age in years and sex. Where available, HLA class I and class II types were taken from metadata supplied by the sample provider and were not determined by assay-based typing.

TCRbeta CDR3 regions were amplified from genomic DNA by means of the immunoSEQ Assay, a bias-controlled multiplex PCR. The authors' analysis ran thus. Nucleated cell counts per sample were estimated from amplification of reference gene primers within the assay. To quantify the absolute abundance of each unique TCRbeta CDR3 rearrangement, sequence reads were collapsed and filtered. For each sample, productive Simpson clonality was calculated as the square root of Simpson's diversity index over productive rearrangements. TCRdb provides this immuneACCESS table in a form limited to in-frame rearrangements. Some clones are lacking; in checked studies, under half of them reflect an unresolved V gene, and why the rest are absent is not known. Clone size and V and J calls were adopted from that table, with D and trimming inferred from the DNA. The table for this sample lists 310,000 or so clones; about 88% of them were counted only once. 11% of the sample lies in the top ten.

The CDR3 goes from the cysteine to the phenylalanine over 15 residues. Only the CDR3 DNA is retained, 45 bases long and in frame from the first base. V is trimmed back by 6 bases and J by 4 bases, and the junction contains 9 bases that no gene match accounts for. For CDR1 and CDR2, the germline V gene lists MNHEY and SVGAGI. What the authors observed across the whole study: The amount of clinical and demographic metadata varied by source and participant and was provided uncurated.

Note on this clone: What this receptor recognizes is not known. Base qualities are missing; no much larger clone stands one base away.

At one collaborating source in Seattle, patients were enrolled during active infection and were followed longitudinally through the course of disease. Each collaborating institution followed its own protocols to collect whole blood in K2EDTA tubes. Collaborator samples were shipped for TCRbeta analysis as frozen whole blood, isolated PBMCs, or DNA extracted from either sample type. Recombination connected TRBV6-5 to TRBJ2-7; 10 bases in the junction line up with TRBD1. The TCR sequence derives from a woman aged 25 to 39 with COVID-19, enrolled during active disease. The specimen sequenced was peripheral blood. The CDR3 here reads CASSPRGTGVYEQYF. The DNA reads as follows: TGTGCCAGCAGCCCAAGGGGGACAGGGGTTTACGAGCAGTACTTC.